This T cell receptor beta chain was observed in a study of blood T cells in healthy people across ages. Primers used in a second PCR of about 7 to 12 cycles were a sample-barcoded 5' primer and a J-beta primer mix. MiXCR was run by TCRdb on the 5' RACE reads, yielding one entry per CDR3 protein. The sample lists approximately 830,000 distinct CDR3 sequences; 62% were seen once. Notes on the study in general: Long-lived donors carried more naive CD4+ cells and greater diversity than aged donors.

A remark on this clonotype: No antigen is known for it.

Material for sequencing was blood. This sequence was found in a man aged 30-40 years in good health.

The CDR3 nucleotides are TGTGCCAGCAGTTACTCTCTGGAAGATACGCAGTATTTT. Its translation: CASSYSLEDTQYF. This chain uses TRBV6-5 with TRBJ2-3; D is ambiguous. This CDR3 spans 13 amino acids. Germline loops: CDR1 MNHEY, CDR2 SVGAGI. V dropped 0 bases and J dropped 5 bases, with 6 bases sitting between them.